This T cell receptor (beta chain) was profiled in a study of OX40 agonist ivuxolimab in advanced cancers. About the study: Prior anti-PD-1, anti-PD-L1 or anti-CTLA-4 therapy did not bar entry, and about 40% had some.

The CDR3 runs 15 residues. The V gene's germline CDR1 is SGHTA and CDR2 FQGNSA. Losses at the gene ends were 5 bases for V and 1 base for J; bases not matched to a gene: 4. Profiled with immunoSEQ multiplex PCR; TCRdb holds only in-frame clones, not every one. The sample consists of tens of thousands of clones, about nine tenths of them appearing once. Study-level points and caveats: At 0.1 to 3.0 mg/kg and by week 6, clonal expansion occurred in CD4+ and CD8+ blood T cells.

Patients were ineligible given autoimmune disease history or systemic immunosuppression. As regards this clone: What it binds is unknown.

This clonotype was obtained from an adult with an advanced solid tumor such as melanoma, head and neck, liver or kidney cancer. Here the sequenced sample was CD4+ or CD8+ T cells sorted from blood, taken in a trial of the OX40 agonist ivuxolimab. The genes are TRBV7-2 and TRBJ1-5; TRBD1 matches at 8 bases. CDR3 sequence reads: CASSVTGGSNQPQHF. CDR3 coding DNA: TGTGCCAGCAGCGTTACAGGGGGAAGCAATCAGCCCCAGCATTTT.